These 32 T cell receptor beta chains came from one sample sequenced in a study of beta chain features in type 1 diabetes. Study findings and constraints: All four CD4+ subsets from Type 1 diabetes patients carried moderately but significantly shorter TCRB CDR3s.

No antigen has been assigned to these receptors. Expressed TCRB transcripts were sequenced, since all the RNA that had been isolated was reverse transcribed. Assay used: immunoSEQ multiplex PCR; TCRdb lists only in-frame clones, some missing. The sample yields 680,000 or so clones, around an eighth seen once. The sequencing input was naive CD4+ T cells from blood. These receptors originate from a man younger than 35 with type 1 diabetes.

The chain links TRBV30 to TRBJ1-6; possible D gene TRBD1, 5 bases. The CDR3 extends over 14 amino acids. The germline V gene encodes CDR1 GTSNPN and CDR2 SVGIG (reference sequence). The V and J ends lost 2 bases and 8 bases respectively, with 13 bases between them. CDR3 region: CAWSSPGVDSPLHF. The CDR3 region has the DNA TGTGCCTGGAGTTCACCGGGGGTGGATTCACCCCTCCACTTT.

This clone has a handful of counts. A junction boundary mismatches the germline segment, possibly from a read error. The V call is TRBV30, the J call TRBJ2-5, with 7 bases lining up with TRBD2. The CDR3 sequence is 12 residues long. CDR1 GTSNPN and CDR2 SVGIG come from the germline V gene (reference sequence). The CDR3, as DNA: TGCTCATGGGGTAGCGGGCAAGAGACCCAGTACTTC. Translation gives CSWGSGQETQYF.

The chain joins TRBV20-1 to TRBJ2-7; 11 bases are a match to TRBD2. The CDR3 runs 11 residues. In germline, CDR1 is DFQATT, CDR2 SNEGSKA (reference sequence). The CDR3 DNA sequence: TGCCTAGGGACTAGCGGCTACGAGCAGTACTTC. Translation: CLGTSGYEQYF.

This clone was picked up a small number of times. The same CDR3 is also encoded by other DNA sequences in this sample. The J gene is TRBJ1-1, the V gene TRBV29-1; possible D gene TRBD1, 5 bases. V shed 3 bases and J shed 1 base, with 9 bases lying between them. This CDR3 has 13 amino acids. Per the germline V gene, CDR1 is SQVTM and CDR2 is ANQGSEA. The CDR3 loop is CSVEGTENTEAFF. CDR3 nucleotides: TGCAGCGTTGAGGGGACGGAGAACACTGAAGCTTTCTTT.

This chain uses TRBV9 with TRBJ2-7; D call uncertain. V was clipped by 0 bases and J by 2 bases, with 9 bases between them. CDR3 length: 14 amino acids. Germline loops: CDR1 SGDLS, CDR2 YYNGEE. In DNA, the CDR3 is TGTGCCAGCAGCGTAGGTGGGGAACCCTACGAGCAGTACTTC. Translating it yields CASSVGGEPYEQYF.

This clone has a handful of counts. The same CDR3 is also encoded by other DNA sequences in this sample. This CDR3 is CATSRGQGDTDTQYF. Written as DNA, the CDR3 is TGTGCCACCAGCAGGGGACAGGGGGACACAGATACGCAGTATTTT. The chain is built from TRBV15 and TRBJ2-3; 11 bases are a match to TRBD1. Unmatched junction bases numbered 1, after V lost 3 bases and J lost 2 bases. Germline-derived CDR1 and CDR2 are LNHNV and YYDKDF (reference sequence). This CDR3 is 15 amino acids long. The full variable domain, with the rest looked up from reference TRBV15 and TRBJ2-3, is DAMVIQNPRYQVTQFGKPVTLSCSQTLNHNVMYWYQQKSSQAPKLLFHYYDKDFNNEADTPDNFQSRRPNTSFCFLDIRSPGLGDTAMYLCATSRGQGDTDTQYFGPGTRLTVL.

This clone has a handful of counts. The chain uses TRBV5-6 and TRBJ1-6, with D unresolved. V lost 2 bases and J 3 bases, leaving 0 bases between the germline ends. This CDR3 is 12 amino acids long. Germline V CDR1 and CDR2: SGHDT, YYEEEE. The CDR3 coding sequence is TGTGCCAGCAGCTTCTATAATTCACCCCTCCACTTT. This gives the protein CASSFYNSPLHF.

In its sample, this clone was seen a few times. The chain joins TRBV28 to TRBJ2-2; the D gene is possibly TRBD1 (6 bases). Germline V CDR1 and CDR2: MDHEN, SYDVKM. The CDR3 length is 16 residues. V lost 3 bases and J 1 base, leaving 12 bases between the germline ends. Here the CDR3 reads CASSFVGRGNTGELFF. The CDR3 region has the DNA TGTGCCAGCAGTTTTGTCGGCAGGGGGAACACCGGGGAGCTGTTTTTT.

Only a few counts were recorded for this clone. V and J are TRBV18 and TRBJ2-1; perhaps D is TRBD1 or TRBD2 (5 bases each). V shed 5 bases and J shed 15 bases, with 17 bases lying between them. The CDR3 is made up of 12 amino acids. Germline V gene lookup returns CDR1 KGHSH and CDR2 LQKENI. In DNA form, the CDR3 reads TGTGCCAGCTCAAGCCGGGACCCCAGGCTGTTCTTC. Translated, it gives CASSSRDPRLFF.

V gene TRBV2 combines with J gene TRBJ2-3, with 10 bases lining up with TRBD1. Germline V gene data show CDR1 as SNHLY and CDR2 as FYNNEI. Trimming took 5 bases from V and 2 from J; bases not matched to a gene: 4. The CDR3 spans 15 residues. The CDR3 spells CASSPGTGDTDTQYF. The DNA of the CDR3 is TGTGCCAGCAGTCCCGGGACAGGGGACACAGATACGCAGTATTTT. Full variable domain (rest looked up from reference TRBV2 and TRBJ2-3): EPEVTQTPSHQVTQMGQEVILRCVPISNHLYFYWYRQILGQKVEFLVSFYNNEISEKSEIFDDQFSVERPDGSNFTLKIRSTKLEDSAMYFCASSPGTGDTDTQYFGPGTRLTVL.

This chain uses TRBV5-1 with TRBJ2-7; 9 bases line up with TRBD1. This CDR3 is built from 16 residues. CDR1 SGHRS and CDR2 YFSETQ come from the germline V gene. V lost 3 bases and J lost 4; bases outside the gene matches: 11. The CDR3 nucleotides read TGCGCCAGCAGCTCGCTGCTGGGACAGGGAGTGTACGAGCAGTACTTC. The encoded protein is CASSSLLGQGVYEQYF.

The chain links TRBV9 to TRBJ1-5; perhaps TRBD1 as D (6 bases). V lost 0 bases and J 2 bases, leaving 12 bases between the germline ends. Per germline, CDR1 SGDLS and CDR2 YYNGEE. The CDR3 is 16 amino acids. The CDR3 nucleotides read TGTGCCAGCAGCGTAGTTCAGGGGCGCGGCAATCAGCCCCAGCATTTT. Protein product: CASSVVQGRGNQPQHF.

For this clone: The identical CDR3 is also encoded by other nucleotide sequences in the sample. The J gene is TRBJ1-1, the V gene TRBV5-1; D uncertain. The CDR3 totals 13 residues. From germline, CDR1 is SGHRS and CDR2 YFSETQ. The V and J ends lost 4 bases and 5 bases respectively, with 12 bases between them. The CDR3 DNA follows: TGCGCCAGCAGCCTAACTGGAGAGACTGAAGCTTTCTTT. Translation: CASSLTGETEAFF. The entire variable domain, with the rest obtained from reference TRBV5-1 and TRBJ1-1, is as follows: KAGVTQTPRYLIKTRGQQVTLSCSPISGHRSVSWYQQTPGQGLQFLFEYFSETQRNKGNFPGRFSGRQFSNSRSEMNVSTLELGDSALYLCASSLTGETEAFFGQGTRLTVV.

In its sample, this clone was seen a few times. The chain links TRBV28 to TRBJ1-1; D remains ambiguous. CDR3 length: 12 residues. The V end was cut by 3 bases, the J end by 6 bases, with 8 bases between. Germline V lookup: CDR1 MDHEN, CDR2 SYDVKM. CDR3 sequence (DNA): TGTGCCAGCAGTTTCTATCTAGCTGAAGCTTTCTTT. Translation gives CASSFYLAEAFF. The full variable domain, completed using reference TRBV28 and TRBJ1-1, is DVKVTQSSRYLVKRTGEKVFLECVQDMDHENMFWYRQDPGLGLRLIYFSYDVKMKEKGDIPEGYSVSREKKERFSLILESASTNQTSMYLCASSFYLAEAFFGQGTRLTVV.

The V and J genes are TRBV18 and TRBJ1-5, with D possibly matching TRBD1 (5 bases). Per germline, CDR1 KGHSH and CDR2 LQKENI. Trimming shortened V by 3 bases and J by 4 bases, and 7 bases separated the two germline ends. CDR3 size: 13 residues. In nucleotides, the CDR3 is TGTGCCAGCTCACCGGGGCCTAATCAGCCCCAGCATTTT. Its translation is CASSPGPNQPQHF.

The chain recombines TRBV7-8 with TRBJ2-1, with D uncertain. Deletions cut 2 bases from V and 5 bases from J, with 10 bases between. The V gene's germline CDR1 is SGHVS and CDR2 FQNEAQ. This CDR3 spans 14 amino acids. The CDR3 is CASSLQRGNNEQFF. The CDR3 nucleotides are TGTGCCAGCAGCTTACAACGCGGAAACAATGAGCAGTTCTTC. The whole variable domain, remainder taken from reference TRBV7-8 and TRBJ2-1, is GAGVSQSPRYKVAKRGQDVALRCDPISGHVSLFWYQQALGQGPEFLTYFQNEAQLDKSGLPSDRFFAERPEGSVSTLKIQRTQQEDSAVYLCASSLQRGNNEQFFGPGTRLTVL.

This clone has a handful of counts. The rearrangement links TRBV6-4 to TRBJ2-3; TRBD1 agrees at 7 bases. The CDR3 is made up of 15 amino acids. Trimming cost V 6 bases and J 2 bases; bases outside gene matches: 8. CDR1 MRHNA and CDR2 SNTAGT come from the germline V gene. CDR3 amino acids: CASSNSGTATDTQYF. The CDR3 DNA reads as TGTGCCAGCAGCAACTCGGGGACAGCCACAGATACGCAGTATTTT.

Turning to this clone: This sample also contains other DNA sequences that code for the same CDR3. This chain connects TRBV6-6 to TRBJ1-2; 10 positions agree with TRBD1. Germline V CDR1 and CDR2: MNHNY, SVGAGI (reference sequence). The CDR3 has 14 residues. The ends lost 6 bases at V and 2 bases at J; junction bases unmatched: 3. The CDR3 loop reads CASRPGQGNYGYTF. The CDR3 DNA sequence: TGTGCCAGCAGACCGGGACAGGGGAACTATGGCTACACCTTC.

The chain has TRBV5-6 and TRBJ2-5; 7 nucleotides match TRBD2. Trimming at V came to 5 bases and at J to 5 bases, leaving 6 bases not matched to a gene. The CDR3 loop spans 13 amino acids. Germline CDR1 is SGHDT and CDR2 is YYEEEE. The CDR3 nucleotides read TGTGCCAGCAGAGGGTCCGGGAGGGAGACCCAGTACTTC. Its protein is CASRGSGRETQYF.

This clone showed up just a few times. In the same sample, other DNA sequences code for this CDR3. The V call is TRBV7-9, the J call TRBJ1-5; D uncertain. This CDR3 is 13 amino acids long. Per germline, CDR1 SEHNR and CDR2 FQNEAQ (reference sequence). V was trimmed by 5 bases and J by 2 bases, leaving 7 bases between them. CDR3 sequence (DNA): TGTGCCAGCAGCCCCACAGGCAATCAGCCCCAGCATTTT. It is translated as CASSPTGNQPQHF.

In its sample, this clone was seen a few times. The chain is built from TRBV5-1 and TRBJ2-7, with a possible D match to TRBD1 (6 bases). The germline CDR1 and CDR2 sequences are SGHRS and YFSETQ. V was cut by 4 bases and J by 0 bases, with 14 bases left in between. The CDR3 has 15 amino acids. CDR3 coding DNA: TGCGCCAGCAGCCCGGGACACGGGGACTCCTACGAGCAGTACTTC. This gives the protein CASSPGHGDSYEQYF.

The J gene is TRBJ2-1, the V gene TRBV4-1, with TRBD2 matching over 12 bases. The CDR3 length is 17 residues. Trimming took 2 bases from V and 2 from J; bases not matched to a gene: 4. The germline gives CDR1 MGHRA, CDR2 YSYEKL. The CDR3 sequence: CASSQRTSGVPYNEQFF. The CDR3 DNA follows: TGCGCCAGCAGCCAACGGACTAGCGGGGTCCCCTACAATGAGCAGTTCTTC.

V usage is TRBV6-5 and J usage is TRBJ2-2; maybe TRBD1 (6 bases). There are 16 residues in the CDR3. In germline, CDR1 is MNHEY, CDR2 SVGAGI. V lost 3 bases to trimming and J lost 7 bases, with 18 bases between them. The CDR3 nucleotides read TGTGCCAGCAGTTATACCGGGACAAAACTCGGCGGGGAGCTGTTTTTT. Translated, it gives CASSYTGTKLGGELFF.

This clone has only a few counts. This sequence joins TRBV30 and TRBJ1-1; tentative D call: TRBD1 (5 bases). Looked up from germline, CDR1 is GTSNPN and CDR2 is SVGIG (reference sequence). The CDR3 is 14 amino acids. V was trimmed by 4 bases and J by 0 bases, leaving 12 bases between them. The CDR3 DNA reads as TGTGCCTGGACCACTGGGACTATGAACACTGAAGCTTTCTTT. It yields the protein CAWTTGTMNTEAFF.

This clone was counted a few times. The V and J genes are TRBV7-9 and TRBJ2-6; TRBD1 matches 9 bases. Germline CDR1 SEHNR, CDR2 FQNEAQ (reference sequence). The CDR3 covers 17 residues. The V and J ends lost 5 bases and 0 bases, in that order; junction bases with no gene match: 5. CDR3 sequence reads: CASSRQGVGSGANVLTF. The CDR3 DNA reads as TGTGCCAGCAGCCGACAGGGGGTTGGCTCTGGGGCCAACGTCCTGACTTTC.

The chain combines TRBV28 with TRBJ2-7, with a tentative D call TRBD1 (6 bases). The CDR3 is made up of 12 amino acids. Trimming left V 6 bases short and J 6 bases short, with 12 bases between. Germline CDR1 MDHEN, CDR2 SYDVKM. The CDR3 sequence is CASRLQGSEQYF. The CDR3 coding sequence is TGTGCCAGCAGACTCCAGGGGAGCGAGCAGTACTTC.

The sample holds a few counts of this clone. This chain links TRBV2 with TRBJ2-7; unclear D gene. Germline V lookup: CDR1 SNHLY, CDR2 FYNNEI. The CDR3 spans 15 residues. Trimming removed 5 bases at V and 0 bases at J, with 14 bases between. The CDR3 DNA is TGTGCCAGCAGTAAAGAGAAGTCAAGCTCCTACGAGCAGTACTTC. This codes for CASSKEKSSSYEQYF.

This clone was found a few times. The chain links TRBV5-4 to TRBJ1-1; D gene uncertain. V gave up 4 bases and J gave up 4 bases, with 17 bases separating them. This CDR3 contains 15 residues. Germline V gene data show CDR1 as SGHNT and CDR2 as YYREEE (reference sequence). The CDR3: CASSRSVGDGTEAFF. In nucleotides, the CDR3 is TGTGCCAGCAGCCGCTCAGTGGGTGATGGCACTGAAGCTTTCTTT. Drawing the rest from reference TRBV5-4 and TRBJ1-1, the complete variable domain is ETGVTQSPTHLIKTRGQQVTLRCSSQSGHNTVSWYQQALGQGPQFIFQYYREEENGRGNFPPRFSGLQFPNYSSELNVNALELDDSALYLCASSRSVGDGTEAFFGQGTRLTVV.

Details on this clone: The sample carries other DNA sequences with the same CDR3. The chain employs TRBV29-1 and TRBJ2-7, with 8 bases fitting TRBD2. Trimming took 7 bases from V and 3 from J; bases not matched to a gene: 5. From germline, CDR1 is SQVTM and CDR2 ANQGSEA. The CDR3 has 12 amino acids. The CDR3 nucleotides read TGCAGCGGGGGGACTAGTGGCTACGAGCAGTACTTC. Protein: CSGGTSGYEQYF.

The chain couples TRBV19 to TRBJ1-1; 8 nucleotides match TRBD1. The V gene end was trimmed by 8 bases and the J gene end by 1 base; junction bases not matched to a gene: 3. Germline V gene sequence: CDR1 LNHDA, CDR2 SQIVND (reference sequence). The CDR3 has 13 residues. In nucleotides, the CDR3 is TGTGCCAGTGGGGGACAGGAGAACACTGAAGCTTTCTTT. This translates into CASGGQENTEAFF.

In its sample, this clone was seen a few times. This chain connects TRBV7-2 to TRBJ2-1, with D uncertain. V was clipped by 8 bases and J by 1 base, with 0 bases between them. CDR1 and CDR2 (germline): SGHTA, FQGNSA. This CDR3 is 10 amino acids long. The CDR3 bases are TGTGCCAGCTCCTACAATGAGCAGTTCTTC. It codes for CASSYNEQFF.

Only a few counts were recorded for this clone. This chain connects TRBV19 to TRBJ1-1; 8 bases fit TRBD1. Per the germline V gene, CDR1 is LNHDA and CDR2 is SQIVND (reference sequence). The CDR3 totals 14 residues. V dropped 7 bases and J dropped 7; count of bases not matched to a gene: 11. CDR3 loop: CASIGTGGPVEAFF. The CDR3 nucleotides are TGTGCCAGTATCGGGACAGGTGGGCCGGTTGAAGCTTTCTTT.